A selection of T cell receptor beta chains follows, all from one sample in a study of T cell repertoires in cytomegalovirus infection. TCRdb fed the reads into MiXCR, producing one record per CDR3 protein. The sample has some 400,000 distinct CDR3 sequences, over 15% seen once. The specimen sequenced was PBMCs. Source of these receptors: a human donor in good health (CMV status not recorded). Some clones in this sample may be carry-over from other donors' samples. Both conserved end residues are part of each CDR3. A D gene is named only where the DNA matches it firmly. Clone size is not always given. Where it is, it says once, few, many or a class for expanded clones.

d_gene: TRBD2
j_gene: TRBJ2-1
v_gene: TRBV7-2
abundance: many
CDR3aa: CASSLAGTTSYNEQFF
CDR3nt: TGTGCCAGCAGCTTAGCGGGGACTACCTCCTACAATGAGCAGTTCTTC

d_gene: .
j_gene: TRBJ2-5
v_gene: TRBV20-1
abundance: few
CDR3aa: CSARPPSWEGVETQYF
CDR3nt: TGCAGTGCTAGACCCCCTAGTTGGGAAGGGGTAGAGACCCAGTACTTC

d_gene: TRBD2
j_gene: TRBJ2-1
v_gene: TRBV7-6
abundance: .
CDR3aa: CASSLDSGGPPEQFF
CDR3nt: TGTGCCAGCAGCTTAGACTCGGGGGGTCCCCCTGAGCAGTTCTTC

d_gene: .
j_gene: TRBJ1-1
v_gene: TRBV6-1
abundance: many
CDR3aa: CASSARNTEAFF
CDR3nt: TGTGCCAGCAGTGCAAGGAACACTGAAGCTTTCTTT

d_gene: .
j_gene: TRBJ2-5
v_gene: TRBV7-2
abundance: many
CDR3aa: CASSPFKETQYF
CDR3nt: TGTGCCAGCAGCCCCTTCAAAGAGACCCAGTACTTC

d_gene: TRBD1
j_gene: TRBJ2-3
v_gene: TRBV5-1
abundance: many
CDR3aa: CASRPDRGTDTQYF
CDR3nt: TGCGCCAGCAGGCCGGACAGGGGCACAGATACGCAGTATTTT

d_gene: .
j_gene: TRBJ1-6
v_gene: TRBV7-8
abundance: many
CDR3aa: CASSPGRSSYNSPLHF
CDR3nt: TGTGCCAGCAGCCCCGGGAGGAGCTCCTATAATTCACCCCTCCACTTT

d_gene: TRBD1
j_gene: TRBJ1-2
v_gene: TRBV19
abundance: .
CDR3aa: CASSKGRGMDGYTF
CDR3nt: TGTGCCAGTAGTAAGGGCAGGGGGATGGATGGCTACACCTTC

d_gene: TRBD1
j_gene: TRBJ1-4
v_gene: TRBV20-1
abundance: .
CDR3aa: CSAREQGREKLFF
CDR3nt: TGCAGTGCTAGGGAACAGGGGAGGGAAAAACTGTTTTTT

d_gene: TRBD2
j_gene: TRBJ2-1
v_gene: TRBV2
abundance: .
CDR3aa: CASIMTSGVNEQFF
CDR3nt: TGTGCCAGCATTATGACAAGCGGGGTGAATGAGCAGTTCTTC

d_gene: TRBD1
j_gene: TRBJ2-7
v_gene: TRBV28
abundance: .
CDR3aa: CASRPGGSSYEQYF
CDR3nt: TGTGCCAGCAGACCAGGGGGATCCTCCTACGAGCAGTACTTC

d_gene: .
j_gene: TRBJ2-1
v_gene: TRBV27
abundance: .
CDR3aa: CASKPGTLNEQFF
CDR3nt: TGTGCCAGCAAACCTGGGACACTCAATGAGCAGTTCTTC

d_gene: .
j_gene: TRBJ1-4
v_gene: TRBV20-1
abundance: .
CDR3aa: CSASVRGRDEKLFF
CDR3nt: TGCAGTGCTAGTGTGCGAGGGCGGGATGAAAAACTGTTTTTT

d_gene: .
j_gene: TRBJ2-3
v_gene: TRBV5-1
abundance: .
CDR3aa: CASSPLSGFTDTQYF
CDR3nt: TGCGCCAGCAGCCCACTCAGCGGATTCACAGATACGCAGTATTTT

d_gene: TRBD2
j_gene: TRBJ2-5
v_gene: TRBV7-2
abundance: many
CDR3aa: CASSLTNGLAWVETQYF
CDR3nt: TGTGCCAGCAGCTTAACGAATGGACTAGCGTGGGTAGAGACCCAGTACTTC

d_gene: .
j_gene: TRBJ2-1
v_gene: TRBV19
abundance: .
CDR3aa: CATSNRVAYNEQFF
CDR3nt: TGTGCCACCTCGAACAGGGTGGCGTACAATGAGCAGTTCTTC

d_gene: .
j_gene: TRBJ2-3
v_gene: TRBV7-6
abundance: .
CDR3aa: CASSLNRGSTDTQYF
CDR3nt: TGTGCCAGCAGTCTAAACCGGGGCTCCACAGATACGCAGTATTTT

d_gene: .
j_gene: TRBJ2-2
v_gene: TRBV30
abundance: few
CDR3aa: CAWSPLSVGTGELFF
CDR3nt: TGTGCCTGGAGCCCCCTTAGCGTTGGCACCGGGGAGCTGTTTTTT

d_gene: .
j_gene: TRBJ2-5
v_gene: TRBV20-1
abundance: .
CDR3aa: CSASRYGQETQYF
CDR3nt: TGCAGTGCTAGCAGATATGGACAAGAGACCCAGTACTTC

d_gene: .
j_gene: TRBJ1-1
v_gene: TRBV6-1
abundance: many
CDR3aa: CASSPAGNTEAFF
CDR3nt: TGTGCCAGCAGTCCCGCTGGGAACACTGAAGCTTTCTTT

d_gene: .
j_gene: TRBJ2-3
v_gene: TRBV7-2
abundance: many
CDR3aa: CASRSTGSTDTQYF
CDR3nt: TGTGCCAGCAGGTCGACAGGATCCACAGATACGCAGTATTTT

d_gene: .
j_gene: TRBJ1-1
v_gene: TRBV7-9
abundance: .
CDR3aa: CASSLVGPKSPNF
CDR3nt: TGTGCCAGCAGCTTAGTCGGACCGAAGTCCCCCAACTTT

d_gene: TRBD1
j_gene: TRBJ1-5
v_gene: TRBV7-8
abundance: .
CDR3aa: CASSAGQGFSLGQPQHF
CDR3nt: TGTGCCAGCAGCGCGGGACAGGGTTTTTCATTAGGTCAGCCCCAGCATTTT

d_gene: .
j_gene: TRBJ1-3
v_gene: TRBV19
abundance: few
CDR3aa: CASTIYAARPGNTIYF
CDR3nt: TGTGCCAGTACTATATACGCGGCCCGGCCTGGAAACACCATATATTTT

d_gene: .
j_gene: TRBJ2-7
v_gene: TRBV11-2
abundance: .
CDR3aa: CASSFGEQYF
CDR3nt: TGTGCCAGCAGCTTTGGCGAGCAGTACTTC

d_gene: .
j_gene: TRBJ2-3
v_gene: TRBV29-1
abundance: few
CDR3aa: CSVEDTTRYYTDTQYF
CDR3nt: TGCAGCGTTGAAGATACGACTAGATATTACACAGATACGCAGTATTTT

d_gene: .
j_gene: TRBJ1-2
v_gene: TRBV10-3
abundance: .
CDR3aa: CAISERQGTNYGYTF
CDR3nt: TGTGCCATCAGTGAAAGGCAGGGGACTAACTATGGCTACACCTTC

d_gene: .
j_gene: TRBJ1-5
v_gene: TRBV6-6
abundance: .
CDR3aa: CASKYPCGRGDNQPQHF
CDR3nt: TGTGCCAGCAAGTACCCCTGTGGGAGGGGAGACAATCAGCCCCAGCATTTT

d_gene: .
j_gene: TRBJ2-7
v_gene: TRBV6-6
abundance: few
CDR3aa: CASTELGRSYEQYF
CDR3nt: TGTGCCAGCACCGAACTGGGACGGTCCTACGAGCAGTACTTC

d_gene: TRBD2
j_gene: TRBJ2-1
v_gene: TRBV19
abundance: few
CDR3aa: CATCGGRAHNEQFF
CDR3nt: TGTGCCACCTGTGGCGGGAGGGCCCACAATGAGCAGTTCTTC

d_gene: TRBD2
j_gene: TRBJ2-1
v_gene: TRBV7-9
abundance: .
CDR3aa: CASSLLETSGYYNEQFF
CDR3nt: TGTGCCAGCAGCTTACTTGAGACTAGCGGGTACTACAATGAGCAGTTCTTC

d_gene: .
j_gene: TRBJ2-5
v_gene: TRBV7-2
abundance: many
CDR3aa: CASSFRGGMETQYF
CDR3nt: TGTGCCAGCAGCTTTAGGGGCGGTATGGAGACCCAGTACTTC

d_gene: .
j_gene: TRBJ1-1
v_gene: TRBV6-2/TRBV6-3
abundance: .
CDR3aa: CASGSFMTEAFF
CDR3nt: TGTGCCAGCGGATCTTTTATGACTGAAGCTTTCTTT

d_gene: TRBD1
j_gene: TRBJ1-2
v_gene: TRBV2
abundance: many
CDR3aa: CASIDPDRANYGYTF
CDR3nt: TGTGCCAGCATAGACCCAGACAGGGCTAACTATGGCTACACCTTC

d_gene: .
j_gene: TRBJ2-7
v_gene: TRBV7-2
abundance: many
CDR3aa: CASSLSGTYEQYF
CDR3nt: TGTGCCAGCAGCTTATCGGGGACCTACGAGCAGTACTTC

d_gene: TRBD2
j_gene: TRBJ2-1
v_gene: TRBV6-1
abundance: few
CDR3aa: CASSEVISPGGSPYNEQFF
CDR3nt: TGTGCCAGCAGTGAAGTAATTTCGCCCGGCGGGAGCCCCTACAATGAGCAGTTCTTC

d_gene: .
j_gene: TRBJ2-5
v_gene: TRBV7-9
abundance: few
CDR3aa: CASSWMDREETQYF
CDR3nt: TGTGCCAGCAGTTGGATGGATCGGGAAGAGACCCAGTACTTC

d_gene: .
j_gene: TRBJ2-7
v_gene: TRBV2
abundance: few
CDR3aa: CASSGIAYEQYF
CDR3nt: TGTGCCAGCAGTGGGATCGCCTACGAGCAGTACTTC

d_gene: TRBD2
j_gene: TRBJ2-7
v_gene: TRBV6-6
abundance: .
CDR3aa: CASSYSTSPDEQYF
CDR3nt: TGTGCCAGCAGTTACTCGACTAGCCCCGACGAGCAGTACTTC

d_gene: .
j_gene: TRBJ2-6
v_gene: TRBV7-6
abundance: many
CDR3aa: CASSPRGGAGANVLTF
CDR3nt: TGTGCCAGCAGCCCCAGGGGGGGGGCTGGGGCCAACGTCCTGACTTTC

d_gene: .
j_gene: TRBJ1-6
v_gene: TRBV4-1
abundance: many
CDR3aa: CASSQDGQRYSPLHF
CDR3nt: TGCGCCAGCAGCCAAGACGGGCAGCGTTATTCACCCCTCCACTTT

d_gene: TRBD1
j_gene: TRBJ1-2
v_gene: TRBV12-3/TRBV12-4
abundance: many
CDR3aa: CASSLGQVYGYTF
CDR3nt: TGTGCCAGCAGTTTGGGACAGGTCTATGGCTACACCTTC

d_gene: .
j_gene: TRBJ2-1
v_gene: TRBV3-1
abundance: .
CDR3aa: CASSQEDNEQFF
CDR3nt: TGTGCCAGCAGCCAAGAGGACAATGAGCAGTTCTTC

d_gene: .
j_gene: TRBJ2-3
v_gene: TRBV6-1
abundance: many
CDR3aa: CASSFQRAPTDTQYF
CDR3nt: TGTGCCAGCAGTTTCCAGCGGGCTCCCACAGATACGCAGTATTTT

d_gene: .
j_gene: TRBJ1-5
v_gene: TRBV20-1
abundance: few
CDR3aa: CSALPRPGARQPQHF
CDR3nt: TGCAGTGCCCTCCCCCGTCCGGGGGCGCGGCAGCCCCAGCATTTT

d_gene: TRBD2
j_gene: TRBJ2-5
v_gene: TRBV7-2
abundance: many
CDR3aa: CASSSPTSGGQTQYF
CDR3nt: TGTGCCAGCAGCTCTCCAACTAGCGGGGGGCAGACCCAGTACTTC

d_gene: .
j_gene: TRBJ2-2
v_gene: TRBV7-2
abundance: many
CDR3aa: CASSLYSVEAGELFF
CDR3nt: TGTGCCAGCAGCTTATATTCCGTGGAAGCCGGGGAGCTGTTTTTT

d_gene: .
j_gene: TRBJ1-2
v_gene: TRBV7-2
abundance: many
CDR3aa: CASTLLREYGYTF
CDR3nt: TGTGCCAGCACCCTCCTGCGGGAATATGGCTACACCTTC

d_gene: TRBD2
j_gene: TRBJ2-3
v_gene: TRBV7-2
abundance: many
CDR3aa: CASSLGFTGGLDTQYF
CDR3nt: TGTGCCAGCAGCTTAGGTTTCACGGGGGGATTAGATACGCAGTATTTT

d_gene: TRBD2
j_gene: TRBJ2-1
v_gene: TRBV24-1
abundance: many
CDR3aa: CATSDPASGRANEQFF
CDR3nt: TGTGCCACCAGTGATCCGGCTAGCGGGAGGGCCAATGAGCAGTTCTTC

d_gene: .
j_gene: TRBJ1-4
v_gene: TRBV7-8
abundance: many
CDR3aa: CASSSDLVVEKLFF
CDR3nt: TGTGCCAGCAGCTCCGACCTGGTTGTTGAAAAACTGTTTTTT

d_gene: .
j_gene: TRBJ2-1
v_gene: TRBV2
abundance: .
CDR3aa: CASSDRGDHSEQFF
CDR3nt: TGTGCCAGCAGTGATAGGGGCGACCACAGTGAGCAGTTCTTC

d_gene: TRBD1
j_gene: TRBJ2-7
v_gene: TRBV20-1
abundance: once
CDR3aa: CSARAGTGAYEQYF
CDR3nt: TGCAGTGCTAGAGCCGGGACAGGAGCCTACGAGCAGTACTTC

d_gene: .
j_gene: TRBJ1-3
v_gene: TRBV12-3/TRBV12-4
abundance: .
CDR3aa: CAITSLEGTIYF
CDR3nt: TGTGCCATTACGTCACTGGAGGGCACCATATATTTT

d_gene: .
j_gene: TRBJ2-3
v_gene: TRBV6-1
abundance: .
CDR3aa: CASRTGSFTDTQYF
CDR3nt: TGTGCCAGCAGGACAGGTTCCTTCACAGATACGCAGTATTTT

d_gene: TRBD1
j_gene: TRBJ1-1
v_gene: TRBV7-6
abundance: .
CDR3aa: CASQGGGAEAFF
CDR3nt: TGTGCCAGCCAGGGGGGGGGGGCTGAAGCTTTCTTT

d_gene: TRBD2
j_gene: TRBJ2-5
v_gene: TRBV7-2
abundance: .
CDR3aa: CASSSPGLAVQTQYF
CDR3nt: TGTGCCAGCAGCTCCCCGGGACTAGCGGTGCAGACCCAGTACTTC

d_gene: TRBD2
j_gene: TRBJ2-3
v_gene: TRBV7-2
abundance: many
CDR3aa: CASSLWGEGREDTQYF
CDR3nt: TGTGCCAGCAGCTTATGGGGGGAGGGCCGGGAAGATACGCAGTATTTT

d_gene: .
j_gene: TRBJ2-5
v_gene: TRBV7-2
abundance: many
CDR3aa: CASSLAGGFSETQYF
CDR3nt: TGTGCCAGCAGCTTAGCGGGGGGATTTTCGGAGACCCAGTACTTC

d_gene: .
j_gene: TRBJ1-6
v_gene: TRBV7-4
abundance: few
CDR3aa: CASSPPANSPLHF
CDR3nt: TGTGCCAGCAGCCCTCCGGCTAATTCACCCCTCCACTTT